Shown below are 21 T cell receptor beta chains from a single sample sequenced in a study of cytomegalovirus exposure and HLA in healthy donors. PCR amplification relied on 60 Vbeta primers (plus 13 Jbeta primers). The protocol was immunoSEQ multiplex PCR, while the TCRdb copy is restricted to in-frame clones and leaves out a portion. The data show about 100,000 clones, about 72% seen once. The sequencing input was PBMCs. The source of these receptors is a young man in good health and CMV-seronegative.

The chain recombines TRBV2 with TRBJ2-7; 11 bases fit TRBD1. From germline, CDR1 is SNHLY and CDR2 FYNNEI. The CDR3 has 13 amino acids. The ends lost 8 bases at V and 2 bases at J; junction bases unmatched: 2. CDR3: CASGGQGAYEQYF. In nucleotides, the CDR3 is TGTGCCAGCGGGGGACAGGGGGCCTACGAGCAGTACTTC.

The rearrangement uses TRBV6-5 and TRBJ2-2; 13 positions agree with TRBD2. Germline CDR1 is MNHEY and CDR2 is SVGAGI. CDR3 size: 14 residues. The junction had 2 bases not matched to a gene; V was cut back by 6 bases and J by 7 bases. CDR3 loop: CASRGLAGYGELFF. CDR3 DNA: TGTGCCAGCAGGGGACTAGCGGGGTACGGGGAGCTGTTTTTT.

The J gene is TRBJ2-1, the V gene TRBV5-1; weak D call: TRBD2 (6 bases). The germline V gene encodes CDR1 SGHRS and CDR2 YFSETQ. The CDR3 spans 17 residues. V gave up 1 base and J gave up 1 base, with 15 bases separating them. The CDR3 loop is CASSLSGGTGSYNEQFF. The CDR3, as DNA: TGCGCCAGCAGCTTGTCTGGGGGGACTGGATCCTACAATGAGCAGTTCTTC.

This clone was found a few times. V gene TRBV4-1 combines with J gene TRBJ1-1; 9 bases fit TRBD1. The CDR3 has 15 residues. Germline CDR1 reads MGHRA; CDR2 reads YSYEKL. V was pared by 3 bases and J by 4 bases, with 6 bases of the junction left unmatched. CDR3 DNA sequence: TGCGCCAGCAGCCACCGACAGGGGGACGGCACTGAAGCTTTCTTT. The encoded protein is CASSHRQGDGTEAFF.

The chain recombines TRBV11-3 with TRBJ2-1; 10 nucleotides match TRBD2. Germline lookup yields CDR1 SGHNT and CDR2 YENEEA. CDR3 size: 15 residues. Trimming at V came to 5 bases and at J to 5 bases, leaving 6 bases not matched to a gene. Here the CDR3 reads CASSTAGGPNNEQFF. In DNA form, the CDR3 reads TGTGCCAGCAGCACAGCGGGGGGGCCCAACAATGAGCAGTTCTTC.

This rearrangement joins TRBV2 to TRBJ2-7; the D gene is possibly TRBD1 (6 bases). Trimming removed 1 base from V and 3 bases from J, with 10 bases in between. The CDR3 runs 14 residues. The germline gives CDR1 SNHLY, CDR2 FYNNEI. In DNA form, the CDR3 reads TGTGCCAGCAGTGAAGAACAGGGCCACTACGAGCAGTACTTC. Protein product: CASSEEQGHYEQYF.

This chain joins TRBV27 and TRBJ2-6, with 9 bases identical to TRBD2. V shed 2 bases and J 5 bases; nucleotides not matched to a gene: 10. Germline V gene data show CDR1 as MNHEY and CDR2 as SMNVEV (reference sequence). The CDR3 length is 18 residues. DNA of the CDR3: TGTGCCAGCAGTTTAGAGGCTAGCGGGGTAGGTAGGGCCAACGTCCTGACTTTC. This translates into CASSLEASGVGRANVLTF. Using reference TRBV27 and TRBJ2-6 for the parts outside the CDR3, the full variable domain is EAQVTQNPRYLITVTGKKLTVTCSQNMNHEYMSWYRQDPGLGLRQIYYSMNVEVTDKGDVPEGYKVSRKEKRNFPLILESPSPNQTSLYFCASSLEASGVGRANVLTFGAGSRLTVL.

J is TRBJ1-4 and V is TRBV9, with 8 bases identical to TRBD1. This CDR3 contains 13 residues. V gave up 3 bases and J gave up 10 bases; unmatched junction bases: 5. Germline lookup yields CDR1 SGDLS and CDR2 YYNGEE. The CDR3 is CASSDRQGRKLFF. The CDR3 bases are TGTGCCAGCAGCGACAGACAGGGGCGAAAACTGTTTTTT.

This sequence joins TRBV9 and TRBJ2-7; TRBD2 matches at 9 bases. Unmatched junction bases numbered 8, after V lost 7 bases and J lost 3 bases. The CDR3 has 14 residues. The germline CDR1 and CDR2 sequences are SGDLS and YYNGEE. The CDR3 is CASGEGAGGYEQYF. CDR3 nucleotide sequence: TGTGCCAGCGGAGAAGGAGCGGGGGGCTACGAGCAGTACTTC.

The rearrangement joins TRBV4-2 to TRBJ2-7; 13 bases agree with TRBD2. The CDR3 is 16 residues long. CDR1 and CDR2 from the germline V gene are LGHNA and YNFKEQ. J was trimmed by 3 bases and V by 5 bases; bases with no gene match: 7. The CDR3 region is CASSKVLAGGSYEQYF. The DNA for the CDR3 is TGTGCCAGCAGCAAAGTACTAGCGGGGGGGAGCTACGAGCAGTACTTC.

The rearrangement joins TRBV6-1 to TRBJ2-3; 11 bases align to TRBD2. The CDR3 has 15 residues. J was trimmed by 2 bases and V by 6 bases; bases with no gene match: 4. Germline V gene lookup returns CDR1 MNHNS and CDR2 SASEGT. The chain's CDR3 is CASRGLAVTTDTQYF. The CDR3 DNA sequence: TGTGCCAGCAGGGGACTAGCGGTTACCACAGATACGCAGTATTTT.

This clone was seen a single time. The gene calls are TRBV19 and TRBJ2-4, with D uncertain. Germline assignment: CDR1 LNHDA and CDR2 SQIVND (reference sequence). There are 16 residues in the CDR3. Trimming removed 5 bases at V and 4 bases at J, with 18 bases between. CDR3 residues: CASSSYLERSKNIQYF. The DNA of the CDR3 is TGTGCCAGTAGTTCCTACTTGGAGAGGTCTAAAAACATTCAGTACTTC.

The chain is built from TRBV28 and TRBJ1-2; maybe TRBD1 (6 bases). This CDR3 spans 17 amino acids. Germline V gene lookup returns CDR1 MDHEN and CDR2 SYDVKM. With 2 bases removed from V and 0 bases from J, the gap between germline ends came to 16 bases. As DNA, the CDR3 is TGTGCCAGCAGTTTAGGGCTACAGGGCTTAGCTAACTATGGCTACACCTTC. This sequence encodes CASSLGLQGLANYGYTF.

The chain is built from TRBV4-2 and TRBJ1-6; tentative D call: TRBD1 (5 bases). This CDR3 region has 15 residues. Per germline, CDR1 LGHNA and CDR2 YNFKEQ. V was pared by 3 bases and J by 3 bases, with 9 bases between. This CDR3 is CASSHPDSYNSPLHF. For the CDR3, the DNA is TGTGCCAGCAGCCACCCCGACAGCTATAATTCACCCCTCCACTTT.

A few counts support this clone. This sequence joins TRBV6-5 and TRBJ2-7; no firm D call. The CDR3 extends over 14 amino acids. Germline CDR1 is MNHEY and CDR2 is SVGAGI. Deletions cut 5 bases from V and 0 bases from J, with 11 bases between. This CDR3 reads CASSDTVGSYEQYF. The DNA for the CDR3 is TGTGCCAGCAGTGACACCGTGGGCTCCTACGAGCAGTACTTC.

The chain recombines TRBV7-2 with TRBJ1-3; possible D gene TRBD1, 5 bases. The CDR3 sequence is 15 residues long. Trimming left V 6 bases short and J 0 bases short, with 12 bases between. The germline V gene has CDR1 SGHTA and CDR2 FQGNSA. The CDR3 region has the DNA TGTGCCAGCAGTCCGACAGCTGCCTCTGGAAACACCATATATTTT. This codes for CASSPTAASGNTIYF.

This clone appeared once. V usage is TRBV9 and J usage is TRBJ1-4, with unresolved D. The V end was cut by 0 bases, the J end by 6 bases, with 6 bases between. CDR1 and CDR2 (germline): SGDLS, YYNGEE. The CDR3 consists of 13 residues. CDR3 coding DNA: TGTGCCAGCAGCGTAGACAGCCATGAAAAACTGTTTTTT. Translating it yields CASSVDSHEKLFF.

This chain joins TRBV28 and TRBJ1-2; D is perhaps TRBD1 (5 bases). The germline gives CDR1 MDHEN, CDR2 SYDVKM. Trimming left V 3 bases short and J 5 bases short, with 10 bases between. The CDR3 has 13 amino acids. The chain's CDR3 is CASSLVGTYGYTF. As DNA, the CDR3 is TGTGCCAGCAGTTTGGTTGGGACTTATGGCTACACCTTC.

The V gene is TRBV7-9, the J gene TRBJ2-5; 12 bases line up with TRBD2. V shed 5 bases and J 3 bases; nucleotides not matched to a gene: 7. Germline-derived CDR1 and CDR2 are SEHNR and FQNEAQ (reference sequence). CDR3 length: 16 residues. CDR3 in DNA: TGTGCCAGCAGCATACTACTAGCGGGGGGAAAAGAGACCCAGTACTTC. It translates to CASSILLAGGKETQYF.

This clone was found once. The chain combines TRBV6-1 with TRBJ1-4; 8 bases fit TRBD1. Germline trimming cut 2 bases from V and 11 bases from J; bases unmatched to any gene: 16. CDR3 size: 17 residues. The germline V gene encodes CDR1 MNHNS and CDR2 SASEGT. Written as DNA, the CDR3 is TGTGCCAGCAGTGAACCTTCTCGGCACTATAACAGGGGGAAACTGTTTTTT. Encoded protein: CASSEPSRHYNRGKLFF.

The rearrangement joins TRBV28 to TRBJ1-6, with D possibly matching TRBD1 (6 bases). The CDR3 runs 15 residues. Germline CDR1 is MDHEN and CDR2 is SYDVKM. Trimming left V 7 bases short and J 4 bases short, with 14 bases between. The CDR3 loop reads CASTPQGRYNSPLHF. The CDR3 DNA reads as TGTGCCAGCACTCCCCAGGGGAGATATAATTCACCCCTCCACTTT.